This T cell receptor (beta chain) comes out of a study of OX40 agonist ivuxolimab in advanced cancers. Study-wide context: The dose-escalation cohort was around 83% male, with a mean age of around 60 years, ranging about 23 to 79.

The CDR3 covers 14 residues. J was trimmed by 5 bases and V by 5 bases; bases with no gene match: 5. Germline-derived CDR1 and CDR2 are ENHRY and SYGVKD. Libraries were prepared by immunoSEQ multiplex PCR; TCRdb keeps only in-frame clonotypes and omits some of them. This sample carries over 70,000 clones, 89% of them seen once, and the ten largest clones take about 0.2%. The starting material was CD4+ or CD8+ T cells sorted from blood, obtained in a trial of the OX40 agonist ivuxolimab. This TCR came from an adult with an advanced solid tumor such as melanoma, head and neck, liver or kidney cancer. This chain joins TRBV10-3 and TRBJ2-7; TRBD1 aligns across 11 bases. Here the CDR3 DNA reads TGTGCCATCAGTAAAGGACAGGGGGCTGACGAGCAGTACTTC. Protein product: CAISKGQGADEQYF.